This T cell receptor beta chain originates from a study of T cells in Graves' hyperthyroidism and ophthalmopathy. General study findings and limits: Among clonotypes expanded in thyroid above 0.001, most were also found in blood.

The sample holds many counts of this clonotype. Its antigen is not known. RNA transcripts served as the template for amplifying TCR beta CDR3 regions. With the HTBI primer set, the TCR CDR3 went through a first round of RT-PCR. TCRdb re-derived calls from the multiplex PCR reads in MiXCR, one entry per CDR3 protein. The profile shows roughly 700,000 distinct CDR3 sequences, 35% of them singletons. The CDR3 has 14 residues. Per germline, CDR1 SGHTA and CDR2 FQGNSA. The V end lost 7 bases, the J end lost 0 bases, and 9 bases lay between the germline ends. Isolation of PBMCs was performed on about 10 ml fresh peripheral blood.

The J gene is TRBJ2-2, the V gene TRBV7-2; D unresolved. Sequenced input: blood. The source of this sequence is a woman in her forties with Graves' hyperthyroidism. The CDR3 nucleotides are TGTGCCAGCACCGTAGGGTCGAACACCGGGGAGCTGTTTTTT. Translating gives CASTVGSNTGELFF. Full variable domain (outside the CDR3, taken from reference TRBV7-2 and TRBJ2-2): GAGVSQSPSNKVTEKGKDVELRCDPISGHTALYWYRQSLGQGLEFLIYFQGNSAPDKSGLPSDRFSAERTGGSVSTLTIQRTQQEDSAVYLCASTVGSNTGELFFGEGSRLTVL.